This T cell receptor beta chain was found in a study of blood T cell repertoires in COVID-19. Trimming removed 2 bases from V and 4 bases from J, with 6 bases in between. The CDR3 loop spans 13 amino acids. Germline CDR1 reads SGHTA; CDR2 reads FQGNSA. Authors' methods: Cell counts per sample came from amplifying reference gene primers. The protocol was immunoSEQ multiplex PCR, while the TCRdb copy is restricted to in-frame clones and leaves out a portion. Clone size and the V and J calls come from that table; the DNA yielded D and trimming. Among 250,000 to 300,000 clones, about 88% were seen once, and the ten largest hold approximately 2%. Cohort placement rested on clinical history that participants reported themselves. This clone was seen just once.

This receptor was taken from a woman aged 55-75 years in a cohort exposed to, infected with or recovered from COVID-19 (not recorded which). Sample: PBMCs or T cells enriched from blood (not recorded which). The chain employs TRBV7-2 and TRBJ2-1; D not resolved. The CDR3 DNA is TGTGCCAGCAGCTTACACGGTTACAATGAGCAGTTCTTC. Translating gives CASSLHGYNEQFF. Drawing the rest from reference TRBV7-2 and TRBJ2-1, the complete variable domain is GAGVSQSPSNKVTEKGKDVELRCDPISGHTALYWYRQSLGQGLEFLIYFQGNSAPDKSGLPSDRFSAERTGGSVSTLTIQRTQQEDSAVYLCASSLHGYNEQFFGPGTRLTVL.